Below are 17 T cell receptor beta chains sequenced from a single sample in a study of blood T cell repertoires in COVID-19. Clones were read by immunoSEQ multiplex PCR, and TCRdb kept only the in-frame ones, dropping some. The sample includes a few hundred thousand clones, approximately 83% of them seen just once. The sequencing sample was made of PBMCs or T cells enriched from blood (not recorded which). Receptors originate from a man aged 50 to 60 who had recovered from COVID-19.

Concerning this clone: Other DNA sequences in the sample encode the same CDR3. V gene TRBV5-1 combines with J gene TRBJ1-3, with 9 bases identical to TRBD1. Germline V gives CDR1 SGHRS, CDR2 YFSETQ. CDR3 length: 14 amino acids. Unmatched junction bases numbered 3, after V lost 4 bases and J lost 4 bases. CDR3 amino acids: CASSLDRGGNTIYF. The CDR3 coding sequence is TGCGCCAGCAGCCTAGACAGGGGGGGAAACACCATATATTTT.

The CDR3 DNA follows: TGTGCCAGCAGCGTATTAAGCGGGGGCACTGAAGCTTTCTTT. Its protein is CASSVLSGGTEAFF. This chain joins TRBV9 and TRBJ1-1; tentative D call: TRBD1 (5 bases). Germline assignment: CDR1 SGDLS and CDR2 YYNGEE. V was pared by 1 base and J by 4 bases, with 11 bases between. This CDR3 has 14 residues.

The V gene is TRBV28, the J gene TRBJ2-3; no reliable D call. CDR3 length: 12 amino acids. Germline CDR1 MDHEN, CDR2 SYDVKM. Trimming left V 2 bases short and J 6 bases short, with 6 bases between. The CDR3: CASSLTADTQYF. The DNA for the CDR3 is TGTGCCAGCAGTTTAACAGCCGATACGCAGTATTTT.

CDR3 residues: CASSQGEQGGHEQYF. CDR3 DNA: TGCGCCAGCAGCCAGGGGGAACAGGGTGGCCACGAGCAGTACTTC. V usage is TRBV23-1 and J usage is TRBJ2-7, with TRBD1 matching over 7 bases. TRBV23-1 is annotated as an ORF whose role is uncertain. V lost 6 bases and J lost 5; bases outside the gene matches: 13. This CDR3 region has 15 residues.

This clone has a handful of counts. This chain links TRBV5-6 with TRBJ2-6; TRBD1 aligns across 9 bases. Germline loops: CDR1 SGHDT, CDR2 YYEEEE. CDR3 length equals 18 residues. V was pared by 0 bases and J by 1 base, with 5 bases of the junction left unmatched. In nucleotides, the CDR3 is TGTGCCAGCAGCTTGGAGGGACAGGGTCGGTCTGGGGCCAACGTCCTGACTTTC. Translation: CASSLEGQGRSGANVLTF.

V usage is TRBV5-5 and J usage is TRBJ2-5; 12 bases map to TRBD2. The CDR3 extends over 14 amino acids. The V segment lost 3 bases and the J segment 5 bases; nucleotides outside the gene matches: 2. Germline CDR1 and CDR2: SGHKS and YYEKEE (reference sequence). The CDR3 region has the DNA TGTGCCAGCAGCTGGACTAGCGGGGATGAGACCCAGTACTTC. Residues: CASSWTSGDETQYF.

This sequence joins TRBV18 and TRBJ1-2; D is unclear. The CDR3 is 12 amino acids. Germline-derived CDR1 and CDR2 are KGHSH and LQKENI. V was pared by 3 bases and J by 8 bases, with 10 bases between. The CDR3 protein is CASSPRGGGYTF. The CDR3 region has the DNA TGTGCCAGCTCACCTCGGGGAGGCGGCTACACCTTC.

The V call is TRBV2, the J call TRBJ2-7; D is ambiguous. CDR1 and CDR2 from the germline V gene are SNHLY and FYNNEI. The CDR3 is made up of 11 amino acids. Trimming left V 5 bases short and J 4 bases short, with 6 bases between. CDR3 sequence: CASSPLYEQYF. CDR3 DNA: TGTGCCAGCAGTCCCCTTTACGAGCAGTACTTC.

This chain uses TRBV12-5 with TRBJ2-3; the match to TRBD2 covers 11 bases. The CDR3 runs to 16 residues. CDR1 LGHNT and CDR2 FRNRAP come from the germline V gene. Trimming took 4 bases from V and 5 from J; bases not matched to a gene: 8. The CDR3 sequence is CASGWGISGRGDTQYF. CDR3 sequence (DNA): TGTGCTAGTGGTTGGGGGATTAGCGGGAGGGGAGATACGCAGTATTTT.

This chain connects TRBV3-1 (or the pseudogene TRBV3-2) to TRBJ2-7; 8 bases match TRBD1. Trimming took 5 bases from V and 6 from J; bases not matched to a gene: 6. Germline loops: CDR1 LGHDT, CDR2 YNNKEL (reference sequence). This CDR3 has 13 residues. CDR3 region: CASSSYRGTEQYF. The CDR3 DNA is TGTGCCAGCAGCTCTTACAGGGGGACCGAGCAGTACTTC.

The chain's CDR3 is CATVRTTSGTALNTGELFF. The CDR3 coding sequence is TGTGCCACCGTCAGAACTACCTCCGGGACTGCCCTCAACACCGGGGAGCTGTTTTTT. The chain has TRBV15 and TRBJ2-2; D is possibly TRBD2 (6 bases). Germline assignment: CDR1 LNHNV and CDR2 YYDKDF (reference sequence). This CDR3 is built from 19 residues. Trimming took off 8 bases at V and 2 bases at J, with 27 bases between the two ends.

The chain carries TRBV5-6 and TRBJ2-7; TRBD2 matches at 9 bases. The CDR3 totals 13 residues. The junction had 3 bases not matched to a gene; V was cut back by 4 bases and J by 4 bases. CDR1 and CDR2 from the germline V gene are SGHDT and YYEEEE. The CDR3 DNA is TGTGCCAGCAGCCGGACTAGCGTATACGAGCAGTACTTC. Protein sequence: CASSRTSVYEQYF.

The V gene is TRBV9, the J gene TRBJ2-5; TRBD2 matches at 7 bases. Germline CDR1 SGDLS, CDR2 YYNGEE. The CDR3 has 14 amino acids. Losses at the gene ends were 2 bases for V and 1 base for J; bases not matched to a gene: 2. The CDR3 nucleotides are TGTGCCAGCAGCGTGGGGGGGATCCAAGAGACCCAGTACTTC. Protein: CASSVGGIQETQYF. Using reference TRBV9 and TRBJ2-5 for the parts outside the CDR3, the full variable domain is DSGVTQTPKHLITATGQRVTLRCSPRSGDLSVYWYQQSLDQGLQFLIQYYNGEERAKGNILERFSAQQFPDLHSELNLSSLELGDSALYFCASSVGGIQETQYFGPGTRLLVL.

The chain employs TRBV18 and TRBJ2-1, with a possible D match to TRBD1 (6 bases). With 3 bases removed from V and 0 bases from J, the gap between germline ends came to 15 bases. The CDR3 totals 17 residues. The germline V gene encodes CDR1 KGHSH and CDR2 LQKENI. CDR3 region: CASSPGSGASSYNEQFF. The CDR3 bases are TGTGCCAGCTCACCTGGGTCAGGGGCCAGCTCCTACAATGAGCAGTTCTTC.

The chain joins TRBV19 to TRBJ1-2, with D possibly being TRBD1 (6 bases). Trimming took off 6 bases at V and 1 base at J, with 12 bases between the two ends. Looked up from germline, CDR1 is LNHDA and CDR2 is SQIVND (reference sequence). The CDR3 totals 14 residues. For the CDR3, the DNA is TGTGCCAGTAGCGCCGACAGGAATAACTATGGCTACACCTTC. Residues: CASSADRNNYGYTF. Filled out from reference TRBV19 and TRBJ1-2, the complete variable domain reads DGGITQSPKYLFRKEGQNVTLSCEQNLNHDAMYWYRQDPGQGLRLIYYSQIVNDFQKGDIAEGYSVSREKKESFPLTVTSAQKNPTAFYLCASSADRNNYGYTFGSGTRLTVV.

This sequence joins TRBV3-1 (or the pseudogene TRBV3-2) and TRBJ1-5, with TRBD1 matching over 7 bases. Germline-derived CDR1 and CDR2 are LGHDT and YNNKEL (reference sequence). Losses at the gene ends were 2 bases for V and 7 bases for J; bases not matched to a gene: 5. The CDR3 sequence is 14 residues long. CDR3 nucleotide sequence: TGTGCCAGCAGCCAAAATCAAGGGGGCCAGCCCCAGCATTTT. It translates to CASSQNQGGQPQHF.

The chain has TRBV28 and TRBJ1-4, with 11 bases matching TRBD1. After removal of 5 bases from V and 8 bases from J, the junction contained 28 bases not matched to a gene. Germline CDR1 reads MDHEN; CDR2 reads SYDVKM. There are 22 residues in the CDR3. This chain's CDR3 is CASSPGLDRGRLKELGWEKLFF. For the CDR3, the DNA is TGTGCCAGCAGTCCCGGCCTGGACAGGGGGCGTCTGAAGGAGTTGGGATGGGAAAAACTGTTTTTT.